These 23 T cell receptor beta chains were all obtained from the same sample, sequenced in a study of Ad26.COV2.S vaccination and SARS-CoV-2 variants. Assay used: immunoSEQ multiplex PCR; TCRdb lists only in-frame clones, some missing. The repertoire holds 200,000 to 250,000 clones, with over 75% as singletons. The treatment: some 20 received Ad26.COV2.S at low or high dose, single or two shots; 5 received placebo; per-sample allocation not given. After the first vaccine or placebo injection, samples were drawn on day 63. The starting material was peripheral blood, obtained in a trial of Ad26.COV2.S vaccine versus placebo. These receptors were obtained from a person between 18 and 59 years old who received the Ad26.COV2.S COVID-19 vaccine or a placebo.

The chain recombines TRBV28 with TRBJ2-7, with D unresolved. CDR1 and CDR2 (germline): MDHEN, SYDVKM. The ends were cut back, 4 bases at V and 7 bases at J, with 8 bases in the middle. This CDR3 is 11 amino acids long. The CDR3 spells CASSSPREQYF. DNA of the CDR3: TGTGCCAGCAGTTCCCCCCGGGAGCAGTACTTC.

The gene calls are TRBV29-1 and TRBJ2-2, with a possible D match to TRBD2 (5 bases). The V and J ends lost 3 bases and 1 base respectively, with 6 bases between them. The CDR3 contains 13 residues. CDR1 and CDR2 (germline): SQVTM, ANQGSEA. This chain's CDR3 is CSVDEGNTGELFF. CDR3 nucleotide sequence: TGCAGCGTTGATGAGGGGAACACCGGGGAGCTGTTTTTT.

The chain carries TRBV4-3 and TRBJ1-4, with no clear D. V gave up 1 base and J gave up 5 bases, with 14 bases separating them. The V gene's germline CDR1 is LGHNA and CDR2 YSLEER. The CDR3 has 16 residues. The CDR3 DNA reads TGCGCCAGCAGCCAAGGTCGAGGAAGCCCGAATGAAAAACTGTTTTTT. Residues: CASSQGRGSPNEKLFF.

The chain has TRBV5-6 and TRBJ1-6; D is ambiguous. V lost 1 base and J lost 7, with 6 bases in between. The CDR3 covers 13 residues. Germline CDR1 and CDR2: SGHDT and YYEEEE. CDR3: CASSLYGNSPLHF. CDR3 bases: TGTGCCAGCAGCTTGTATGGGAATTCACCCCTCCACTTT.

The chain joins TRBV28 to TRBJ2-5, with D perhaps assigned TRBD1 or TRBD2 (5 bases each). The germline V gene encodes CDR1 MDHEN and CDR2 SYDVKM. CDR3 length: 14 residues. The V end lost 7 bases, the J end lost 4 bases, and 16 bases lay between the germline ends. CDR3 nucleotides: TGTGCCAGCACCATAGCGCAGGGCCGAGAGACCCAGTACTTC. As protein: CASTIAQGRETQYF.

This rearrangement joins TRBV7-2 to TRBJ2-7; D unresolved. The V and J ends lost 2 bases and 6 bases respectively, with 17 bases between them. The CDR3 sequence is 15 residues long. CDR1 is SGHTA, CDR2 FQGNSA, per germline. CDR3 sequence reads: CASSLLWGNKGEQYF. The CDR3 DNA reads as TGTGCCAGCAGCTTATTGTGGGGAAATAAAGGCGAGCAGTACTTC.

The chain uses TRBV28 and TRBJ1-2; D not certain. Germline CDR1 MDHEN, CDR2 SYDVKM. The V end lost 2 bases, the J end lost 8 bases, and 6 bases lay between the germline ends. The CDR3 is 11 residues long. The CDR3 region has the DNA TGTGCCAGCAGTTTAGCCGGGGGCTACACCTTC. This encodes CASSLAGGYTF.

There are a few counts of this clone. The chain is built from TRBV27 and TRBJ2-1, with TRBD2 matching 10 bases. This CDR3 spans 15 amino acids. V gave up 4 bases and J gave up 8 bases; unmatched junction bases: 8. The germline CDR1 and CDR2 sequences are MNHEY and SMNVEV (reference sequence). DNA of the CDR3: TGTGCCAGCAGTTCCCCTAGCGGGAGTTCCCATGAGCAGTTCTTC. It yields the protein CASSSPSGSSHEQFF.

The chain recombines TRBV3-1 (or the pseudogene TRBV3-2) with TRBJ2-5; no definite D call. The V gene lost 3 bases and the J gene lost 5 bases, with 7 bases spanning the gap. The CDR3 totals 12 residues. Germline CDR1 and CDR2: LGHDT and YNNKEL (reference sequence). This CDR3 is CASSQTWETQYF. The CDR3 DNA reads TGTGCCAGCAGCCAGACCTGGGAGACCCAGTACTTC.

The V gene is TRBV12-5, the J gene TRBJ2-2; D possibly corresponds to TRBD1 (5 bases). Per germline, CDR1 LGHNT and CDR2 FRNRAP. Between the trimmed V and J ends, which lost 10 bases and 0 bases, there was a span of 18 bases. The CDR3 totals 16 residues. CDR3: CATRAPDSSNTGELFF. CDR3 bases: TGTGCTACCCGAGCCCCCGACAGTTCGAACACCGGGGAGCTGTTTTTT.

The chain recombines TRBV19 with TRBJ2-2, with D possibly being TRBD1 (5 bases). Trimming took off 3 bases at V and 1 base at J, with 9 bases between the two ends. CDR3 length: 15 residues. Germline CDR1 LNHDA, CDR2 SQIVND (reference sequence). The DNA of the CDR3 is TGTGCCAGTAGTATCGACAGCCTGAACACCGGGGAGCTGTTTTTT. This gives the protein CASSIDSLNTGELFF.

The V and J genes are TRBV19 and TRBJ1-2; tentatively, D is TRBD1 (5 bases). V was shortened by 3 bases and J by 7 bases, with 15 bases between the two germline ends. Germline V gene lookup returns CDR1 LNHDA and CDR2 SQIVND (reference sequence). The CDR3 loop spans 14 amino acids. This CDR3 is CASSMGGSLGGYTF. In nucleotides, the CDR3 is TGTGCCAGTAGTATGGGGGGGTCCCTCGGTGGCTACACCTTC.

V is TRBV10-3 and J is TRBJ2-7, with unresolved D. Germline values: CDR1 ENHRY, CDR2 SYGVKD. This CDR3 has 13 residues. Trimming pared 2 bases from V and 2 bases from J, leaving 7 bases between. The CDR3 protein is CAISETGTYEQYF. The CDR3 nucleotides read TGTGCCATCAGTGAGACTGGAACCTACGAGCAGTACTTC.

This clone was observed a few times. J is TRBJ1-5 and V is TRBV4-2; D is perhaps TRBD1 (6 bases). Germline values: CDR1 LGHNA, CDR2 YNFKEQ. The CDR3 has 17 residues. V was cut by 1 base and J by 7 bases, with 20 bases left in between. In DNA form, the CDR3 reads TGTGCCAGCAGCCAAGTTTATCCAGGGGCGCTGGGGCAGCCCCAGCATTTT. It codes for CASSQVYPGALGQPQHF.

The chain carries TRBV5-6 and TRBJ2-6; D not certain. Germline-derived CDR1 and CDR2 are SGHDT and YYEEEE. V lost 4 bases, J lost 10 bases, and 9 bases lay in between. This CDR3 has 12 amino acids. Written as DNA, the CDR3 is TGTGCCAGCAGCCCCAGCCTGAACGTCCTGACTTTC. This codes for CASSPSLNVLTF.

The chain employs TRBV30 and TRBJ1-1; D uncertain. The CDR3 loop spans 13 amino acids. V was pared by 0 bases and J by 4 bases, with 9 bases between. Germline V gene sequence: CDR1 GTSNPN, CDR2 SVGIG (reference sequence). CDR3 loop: CAWSVWEGTEAFF. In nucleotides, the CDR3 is TGTGCCTGGAGTGTATGGGAGGGCACTGAAGCTTTCTTT. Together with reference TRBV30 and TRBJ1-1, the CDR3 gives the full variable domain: SQTIHQWPATLVQPVGSPLSLECTVEGTSNPNLYWYRQAAGRGLQLLFYSVGIGQISSEVPQNLSASRPQDRQFILSSKKLLLSDSGFYLCAWSVWEGTEAFFGQGTRLTVV.

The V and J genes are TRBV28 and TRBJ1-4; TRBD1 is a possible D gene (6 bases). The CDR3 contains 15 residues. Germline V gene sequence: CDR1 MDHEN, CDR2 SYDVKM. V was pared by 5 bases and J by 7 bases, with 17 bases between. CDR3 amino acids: CASSPLRGEGEKLFF. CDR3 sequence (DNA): TGTGCCAGCAGTCCTTTAAGGGGGGAGGGTGAAAAACTGTTTTTT.

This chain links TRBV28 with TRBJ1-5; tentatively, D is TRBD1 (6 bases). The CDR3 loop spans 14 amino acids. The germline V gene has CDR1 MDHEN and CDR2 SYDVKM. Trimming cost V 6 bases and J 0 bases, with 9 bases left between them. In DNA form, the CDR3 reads TGTGCCAGCAGCCCCAGGGGTAGCAATCAGCCCCAGCATTTT. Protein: CASSPRGSNQPQHF.

The CDR3 coding sequence is TGTGCCAGCAGTCCCTCGGGGGCGGAGCAGTACTTC. Its translation: CASSPSGAEQYF. The chain links TRBV7-9 to TRBJ2-7; D tentatively fits TRBD1 or TRBD2 (6 bases each). The CDR3 length is 12 residues. V lost 6 bases, J lost 7 bases, and 13 bases lay in between. The germline CDR1 and CDR2 sequences are SEHNR and FQNEAQ (reference sequence).

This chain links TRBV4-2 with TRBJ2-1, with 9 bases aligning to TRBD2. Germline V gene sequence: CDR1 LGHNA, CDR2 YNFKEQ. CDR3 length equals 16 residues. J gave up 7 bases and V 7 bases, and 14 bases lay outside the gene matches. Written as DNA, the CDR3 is TGTGCCAGCACCGACTTAGGCGGGGGGGCAGGAAATGAGCAGTTCTTC. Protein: CASTDLGGGAGNEQFF.

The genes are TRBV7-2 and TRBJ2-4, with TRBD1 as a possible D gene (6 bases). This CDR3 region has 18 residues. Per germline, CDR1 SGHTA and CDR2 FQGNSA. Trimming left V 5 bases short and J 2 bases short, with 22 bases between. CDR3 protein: CASSPTFASTGTKNIQYF. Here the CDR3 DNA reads TGTGCCAGCAGCCCGACCTTTGCCTCAACAGGGACCAAAAACATTCAGTACTTC.

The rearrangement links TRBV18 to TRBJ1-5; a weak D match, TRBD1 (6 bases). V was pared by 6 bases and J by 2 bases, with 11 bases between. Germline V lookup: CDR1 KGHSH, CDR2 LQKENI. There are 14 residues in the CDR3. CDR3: CASSRQAGNQPQHF. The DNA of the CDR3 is TGTGCCAGCTCGCGACAGGCTGGCAATCAGCCCCAGCATTTT.

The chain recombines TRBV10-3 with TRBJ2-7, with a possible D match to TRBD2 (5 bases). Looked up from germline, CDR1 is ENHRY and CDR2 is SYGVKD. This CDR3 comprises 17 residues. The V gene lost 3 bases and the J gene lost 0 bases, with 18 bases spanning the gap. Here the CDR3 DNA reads TGTGCCATCAGTGACCCCATGACACGGGGAGACTCCTACGAGCAGTACTTC. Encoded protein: CAISDPMTRGDSYEQYF.